The source of this T cell receptor beta chain is a study of early stage breast cancer tumors. Method: immunoSEQ multiplex PCR; TCRdb's copy keeps in-frame clones and lacks some. The sample includes about 5,500 clones, roughly 68% of them seen just once. V gave up 0 bases and J gave up 7 bases, with 12 bases separating them. The germline V gene has CDR1 MNHNS and CDR2 SASEGT. This CDR3 is 15 amino acids long. The chain joins TRBV6-1 to TRBJ1-4; possible D gene TRBD1, 6 bases. The TCR originated in a person in their 60s with breast cancer. The sequencing sample was made of normal breast tissue next to the tumor. The CDR3 nucleotides are TGTGCCAGCAGTGAAGCGGGAGGGGGGAGTGAAAAACTGTTTTTT. Its translation is CASSEAGGGSEKLFF.